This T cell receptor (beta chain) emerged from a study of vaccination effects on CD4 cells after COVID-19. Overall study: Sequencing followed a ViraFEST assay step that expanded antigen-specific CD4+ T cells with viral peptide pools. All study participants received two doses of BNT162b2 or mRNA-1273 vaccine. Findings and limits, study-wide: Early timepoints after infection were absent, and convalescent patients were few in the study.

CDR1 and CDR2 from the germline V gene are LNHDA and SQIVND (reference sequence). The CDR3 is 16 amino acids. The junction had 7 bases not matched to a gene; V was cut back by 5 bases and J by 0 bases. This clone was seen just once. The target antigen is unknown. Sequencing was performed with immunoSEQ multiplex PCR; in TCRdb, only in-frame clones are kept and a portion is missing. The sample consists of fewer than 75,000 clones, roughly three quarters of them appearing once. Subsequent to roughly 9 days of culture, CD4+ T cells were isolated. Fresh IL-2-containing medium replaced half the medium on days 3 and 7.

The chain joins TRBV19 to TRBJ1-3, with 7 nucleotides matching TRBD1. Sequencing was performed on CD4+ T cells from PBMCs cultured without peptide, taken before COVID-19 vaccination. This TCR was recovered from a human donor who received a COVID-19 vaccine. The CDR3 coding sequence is TGTGCCAGTAGTTCGGGACAGCCGTTCTCTGGAAACACCATATATTTT. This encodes CASSSGQPFSGNTIYF.